This T cell receptor beta chain comes out of a study of blood T cell repertoires in COVID-19. Trimming took 4 bases from V and 6 from J, leaving 16 bases between them. The germline gives CDR1 SGHRS, CDR2 YFSETQ. This CDR3 spans 15 amino acids. TCRdb keeps only in-frame clones here, not all; method: immunoSEQ multiplex PCR. The data contain roughly 120,000 clones, roughly 90% of them singletons. The specimen was peripheral blood. The chain links TRBV5-1 to TRBJ1-4, with D possibly being TRBD1 (5 bases). This receptor was obtained from a man aged 60-69 years with COVID-19, enrolled during active disease. CDR3: CASSTGPRTDEKLFF. CDR3 DNA: TGCGCCAGCAGCACAGGACCCCGTACGGATGAAAAACTGTTTTTT.